This T cell receptor (beta chain) was identified in a study of blood T cell repertoires in COVID-19. Study-wide background: Collection of acute and convalescent COVID-19 samples took place in the United States, Italy and Spain.

Germline assignment: CDR1 MGHRA and CDR2 YSYEKL. The CDR3 runs to 17 residues. V dropped 1 base and J dropped 2; count of bases not matched to a gene: 9. Assay: immunoSEQ multiplex PCR; the TCRdb copy retains only in-frame clones and omits some. The sample carries some 160,000 clones, about 77% recorded once. This receptor was identified in a woman aged 80 or over with acute or convalescent COVID-19. This chain connects TRBV4-1 to TRBJ2-3; TRBD2 matches at 7 bases. The sequencing sample was made of peripheral blood. DNA for the CDR3: TGCGCCAGCAGCCAAGTGGGGGGGGAGGCGCACACAGATACGCAGTATTTT. This sequence encodes CASSQVGGEAHTDTQYF.